The T cell receptor beta chain under discussion was sequenced for a study of T cells in Graves' hyperthyroidism and ophthalmopathy. Overall study findings and caveats: A model of 13 V-J pairs discriminated ophthalmopathy from stable hyperthyroidism. Among clonotypes expanded in thyroid above 0.001, most were also found in blood.

Germline assignment: CDR1 MNHEY and CDR2 SVGEGT. The germline V and J ends were trimmed by 4 bases and 4 bases, with 17 bases remaining between them. CDR3 size: 16 residues. The source material, RNA transcripts, was used to amplify TCR beta CDR3 regions. The HTBI primer set drove a first-round RT-PCR of the TCR CDR3. One entry per CDR3 protein, called by TCRdb with MiXCR from the multiplex PCR reads. The sample includes more than 550,000 distinct CDR3 sequences, 17% seen only once; the top ten take 15%. In this sample, this clonotype turned up many times. Its target is not known. The J gene is TRBJ2-1, the V gene TRBV6-2 or TRBV6-3; possibly TRBD2 for D (6 bases). Sequences were obtained from blood. This receptor was taken from a man in his fifties with Graves' hyperthyroidism. The CDR3 sequence is CASSSPWVADYNEQFF. CDR3 coding DNA: TGTGCCAGCAGTTCCCCTTGGGTAGCGGATTACAATGAGCAGTTCTTC.